Each of the 25 T cell receptor beta chains below was sequenced from the same sample in a study of spatial heterogeneity in lung cancer. As for time point: sample taken at primary tumor resection. Whole RNA obtained from tumor, nontumor lung or frozen PBMC underwent sequencing without sorting. TCRdb independently ran MiXCR on the 5' RACE reads; one entry per CDR3 protein. In the table there are approximately 90,000 distinct CDR3 sequences, approximately 8.5% of which are singletons. Specimen: PBMCs, collected at surgery. These receptors all stem from a male donor with early-stage non-small cell lung cancer.

This clonotype was observed at least ten times. The V gene is TRBV5-1, the J gene TRBJ1-2, with 10 bases identical to TRBD1. CDR3 length: 14 amino acids. The ends lost 5 bases at V and 2 bases at J; junction bases unmatched: 3. Germline-derived CDR1 and CDR2 are SGHRS and YFSETQ. CDR3: CASRTDRGNYGYTF. CDR3 nucleotides: TGCGCCAGCAGAACGGACAGGGGGAACTATGGCTACACCTTC.

The table lists this clonotype with many counts. The chain combines TRBV6-5 with TRBJ2-2; maybe TRBD2 (6 bases). V was trimmed by 6 bases and J by 5 bases, leaving 16 bases between them. Germline V gene sequence: CDR1 MNHEY, CDR2 SVGAGI. This CDR3 contains 15 residues. CDR3 nucleotide sequence: TGTGCCAGCAGGGCGGGGAGCAGGGCAACCGGGGAGCTGTTTTTT. This gives the protein CASRAGSRATGELFF.

In its sample, this clonotype was seen many times. This chain uses TRBV24-1 with TRBJ2-1, with TRBD2 identical over 10 bases. This CDR3 region has 16 residues. Looked up from germline, CDR1 is KGHDR and CDR2 is SFDVKD. V lost 3 bases to trimming and J lost 7 bases; unmatched junction nucleotides: 8. CDR3 nucleotide sequence: TGTGCCACCAGTGATAGCAGGCTAGCGGGGGTAAATGAGCAGTTCTTC. Protein product: CATSDSRLAGVNEQFF.

This clonotype has only a few counts. V gene TRBV28 combines with J gene TRBJ2-3; D gene ambiguous. This CDR3 is built from 12 residues. The V gene lost 5 bases and the J gene lost 6 bases, with 9 bases spanning the gap. CDR1 and CDR2 from the germline V gene are MDHEN and SYDVKM. Written as DNA, the CDR3 is TGTGCCAGCAGTAATCCCGGGGATACGCAGTATTTT. It codes for CASSNPGDTQYF. The entire variable domain, with the rest obtained from reference TRBV28 and TRBJ2-3, is as follows: DVKVTQSSRYLVKRTGEKVFLECVQDMDHENMFWYRQDPGLGLRLIYFSYDVKMKEKGDIPEGYSVSREKKERFSLILESASTNQTSMYLCASSNPGDTQYFGPGTRLTVL.

A few counts support this clonotype. The chain has TRBV7-2 and TRBJ2-5, with 7 positions matching TRBD1. CDR1 is SGHTA and CDR2 is FQGNSA in the germline V gene. CDR3 size: 14 residues. Trimming took 4 bases from V and 3 from J; bases not matched to a gene: 5. Written as DNA, the CDR3 is TGTGCCAGCAGCTCGCCGGGACAGAAAGAGACCCAGTACTTC. Translated, it gives CASSSPGQKETQYF.

The table lists this clonotype with many counts. The chain employs TRBV27 and TRBJ2-3; perhaps TRBD1 as D (5 bases). CDR1 is MNHEY, CDR2 SMNVEV, per germline (reference sequence). The V end was cut by 6 bases, the J end by 1 base, with 14 bases between. The CDR3 is made up of 15 amino acids. CDR3 coding DNA: TGTGCCAGCAGACTCCTAAGCAGGGGCACAGATACGCAGTATTTT. It codes for CASRLLSRGTDTQYF.

This clonotype occurred many times. The chain couples TRBV29-1 to TRBJ2-2; 11 nucleotides line up with TRBD2. Germline CDR1 reads SQVTM; CDR2 reads ANQGSEA. V lost 6 bases, J lost 6 bases, and 6 bases stayed unmatched. This CDR3 spans 14 amino acids. This chain's CDR3 is CSVDSGGAAGELFF. The CDR3, as DNA: TGCAGCGTAGATAGCGGGGGGGCTGCCGGGGAGCTGTTTTTT.

The chain is built from TRBV18 and TRBJ1-1; 7 bases align to TRBD1. CDR1 and CDR2 (germline): KGHSH, LQKENI. Germline trimming cut 3 bases from V and 1 base from J; bases unmatched to any gene: 5. This CDR3 spans 15 amino acids. The CDR3 DNA follows: TGTGCCAGCTCACCCTGGACAGGAACGAACACTGAAGCTTTCTTT. Protein product: CASSPWTGTNTEAFF.

This clonotype came up many times. This chain joins TRBV24-1 and TRBJ2-1; TRBD2 matches 11 bases. Germline-derived CDR1 and CDR2 are KGHDR and SFDVKD. The CDR3 totals 16 residues. Trimming cost V 4 bases and J 4 bases; bases outside gene matches: 5. The CDR3: CATSDPGTSGYNEQFF. CDR3 sequence (DNA): TGTGCCACCAGTGACCCTGGGACTAGCGGTTACAATGAGCAGTTCTTC.

The chain has TRBV7-2 and TRBJ2-3; D may be TRBD2 (6 bases). This CDR3 comprises 14 residues. Germline V gene sequence: CDR1 SGHTA, CDR2 FQGNSA. Trimming shortened V by 3 bases and J by 8 bases, and 15 bases separated the two germline ends. CDR3 DNA: TGTGCCAGCAGCTTTATGCGGGGTTCCTCTACGCAGTATTTT. Its protein is CASSFMRGSSTQYF.

This clonotype was seen more than once but under ten times. The chain recombines TRBV20-1 with TRBJ1-1; 11 bases are shared with TRBD1. Germline loops: CDR1 DFQATT, CDR2 SNEGSKA (reference sequence). The CDR3 is made up of 14 amino acids. CDR3 sequence reads: CTMDRGLPSTEAFF. The CDR3 DNA reads as TGCACCATGGACAGGGGGCTCCCGAGCACTGAAGCTTTCTTT.

This clonotype was detected only a few times. V usage is TRBV20-1 and J usage is TRBJ2-3, with unresolved D. The CDR3 runs to 13 residues. Germline values: CDR1 DFQATT, CDR2 SNEGSKA (reference sequence). Trimming removed 0 bases from V and 2 bases from J, with 6 bases in between. The CDR3 protein is CSAREGYTDTQYF. CDR3 nucleotides: TGCAGTGCTAGAGAGGGCTACACAGATACGCAGTATTTT.

This clonotype was seen a handful of times. The chain employs TRBV7-2 and TRBJ2-5; D not certain. The germline gives CDR1 SGHTA, CDR2 FQGNSA. V shed 1 base and J shed 5 bases, with 14 bases lying between them. The CDR3 covers 15 residues. The CDR3 DNA reads as TGTGCCAGCAGCTTAGGTCGGCGGTTGGGGGAGACCCAGTACTTC. Encoded protein: CASSLGRRLGETQYF.

The V and J genes are TRBV2 and TRBJ2-5; TRBD1 agrees at 8 bases. Germline V lookup: CDR1 SNHLY, CDR2 FYNNEI. With V trimmed by 5 bases and J by 5 bases, 10 bases remained unmatched. This CDR3 spans 15 amino acids. The CDR3 loop is CASSSGQGGGETQYF. The CDR3 coding sequence is TGTGCCAGCAGTTCCGGACAGGGAGGTGGGGAGACCCAGTACTTC.

The sample holds many counts of this clonotype. The genes are TRBV12-3 or TRBV12-4 and TRBJ1-2; 10 positions agree with TRBD1. V gave up 3 bases and J gave up 4 bases; unmatched junction bases: 2. The CDR3 spans 14 residues. CDR3 sequence: CASSLDRGAYGYTF. For the CDR3, the DNA is TGTGCCAGCAGTTTGGACAGGGGGGCCTATGGCTACACCTTC.

This clonotype occurred many times. The gene calls are TRBV20-1 and TRBJ1-4; a possible D gene is TRBD1 (5 bases). This CDR3 contains 14 residues. From germline, CDR1 is DFQATT and CDR2 SNEGSKA (reference sequence). V dropped 0 bases and J dropped 7 bases, with 12 bases sitting between them. CDR3 residues: CSARERQLREKLFF. CDR3 sequence (DNA): TGCAGTGCTAGAGAACGACAGTTGCGTGAAAAACTGTTTTTT.

The chain has TRBV5-6 and TRBJ2-7; D is perhaps TRBD2 (6 bases). CDR1 is SGHDT, CDR2 YYEEEE, per germline. V lost 0 bases and J lost 6, with 13 bases in between. The CDR3 has 14 amino acids. As DNA, the CDR3 is TGTGCCAGCAGCTTGGGTCTAGCGTCGGTCGAGCAGTACTTC. Translating it yields CASSLGLASVEQYF.

This clonotype was detected many times. The chain carries TRBV6-5 and TRBJ2-5, with D possibly matching TRBD2 (6 bases). Per germline, CDR1 MNHEY and CDR2 SVGAGI. The V gene lost 6 bases and the J gene lost 7 bases, with 15 bases spanning the gap. CDR3 length equals 13 residues. The CDR3 here is CASRLGSRGTQYF. CDR3 coding DNA: TGTGCCAGCAGACTCGGGAGCCGAGGGACCCAGTACTTC.

This clonotype was observed at least ten times. The chain joins TRBV18 to TRBJ1-1; 9 nucleotides agree with TRBD1. J was trimmed by 4 bases and V by 6 bases; bases with no gene match: 6. The germline CDR1 and CDR2 sequences are KGHSH and LQKENI. There are 14 residues in the CDR3. CDR3 region: CASSPGTGRTEAFF. The DNA for the CDR3 is TGTGCCAGCTCTCCCGGGACAGGGCGCACTGAAGCTTTCTTT. The full variable domain, rest sourced from reference TRBV18 and TRBJ1-1, is NAGVMQNPRHLVRRRGQEARLRCSPMKGHSHVYWYRQLPEEGLKFMVYLQKENIIDESGMPKERFSAEFPKEGPSILRIQQVVRGDSAAYFCASSPGTGRTEAFFGQGTRLTVV.

The CDR3 DNA follows: TGCGCCAGCAGACCCGACAGGAACCAATGGACCCAGTACTTC. Its translation: CASRPDRNQWTQYF. V is TRBV5-1 and J is TRBJ2-5; a possible D gene is TRBD1 (6 bases). Germline V CDR1 and CDR2: SGHRS, YFSETQ. V lost 5 bases and J 7 bases, leaving 18 bases between the germline ends. The CDR3 covers 14 residues.

The chain links TRBV6-5 to TRBJ2-2; the D is unclear. The V gene's germline CDR1 is MNHEY and CDR2 SVGAGI. The CDR3 runs 16 residues. Between the trimmed V and J ends, which lost 5 bases and 0 bases, there was a span of 13 bases. The CDR3 nucleotides are TGTGCCAGCAGTACCCCAGATGCCCCGAACACCGGGGAGCTGTTTTTT. Its protein is CASSTPDAPNTGELFF.

This clonotype occurred a few times. The CDR3 loop reads CATSDLSGELFF. As DNA, the CDR3 is TGTGCCACCAGTGATTTGAGCGGGGAGCTGTTTTTT. V usage is TRBV24-1 and J usage is TRBJ2-2; D ambiguous. Germline lookup yields CDR1 KGHDR and CDR2 SFDVKD. The CDR3 has 12 amino acids. The germline V and J ends were trimmed by 0 bases and 7 bases, with 2 bases remaining between them.

The rearrangement links TRBV5-1 to TRBJ2-7; 8 bases fit TRBD2. The CDR3 extends over 14 amino acids. Losses at the gene ends were 4 bases for V and 0 bases for J; bases not matched to a gene: 3. CDR1 and CDR2 (germline): SGHRS, YFSETQ. This CDR3 reads CASSTGTSSYEQYF. The CDR3 bases are TGCGCCAGCAGCACCGGGACTAGCTCCTACGAGCAGTACTTC.

This clonotype has just a few counts. This chain joins TRBV28 and TRBJ1-2, with D possibly TRBD1 on 6 matching bases. The CDR3 length is 14 residues. Germline CDR1 MDHEN, CDR2 SYDVKM. The V and J ends lost 2 bases and 0 bases respectively, with 7 bases between them. CDR3 region: CASSLRQANYGYTF. CDR3 sequence (DNA): TGTGCCAGCAGTTTAAGACAGGCTAACTATGGCTACACCTTC.

This clonotype was observed a few times. This chain joins TRBV28 and TRBJ1-1, with D possibly being TRBD1 (5 bases). V gave up 5 bases and J gave up 0 bases, with 16 bases separating them. The CDR3 spans 16 residues. Germline V gene sequence: CDR1 MDHEN, CDR2 SYDVKM. This CDR3 is CASSPSTVTLNTEAFF. In DNA form, the CDR3 reads TGTGCCAGCAGTCCCTCGACAGTAACCCTGAACACTGAAGCTTTCTTT.